One and the same sample provided the 20 T cell receptor beta chains below, sequenced in a study of OX40 agonist ivuxolimab in advanced cancers. Sequenced by immunoSEQ multiplex PCR; TCRdb stores in-frame clones only, minus some. The sample shows around 71,000 clones, 70% to 90% of them seen only once. Sequencing was performed on CD4+ or CD8+ T cells sorted from blood, taken in a trial of the OX40 agonist ivuxolimab. These receptors all stem from an adult with an advanced solid tumor such as melanoma, head and neck, liver or kidney cancer.

J is TRBJ1-4 and V is TRBV28, with D possibly TRBD1 on 6 matching bases. The CDR3 sequence is 15 residues long. Germline assignment: CDR1 MDHEN and CDR2 SYDVKM. V was cut by 2 bases and J by 8 bases, with 15 bases left in between. CDR3 residues: CASSLGGGFGEKLFF. The CDR3 coding sequence is TGTGCCAGCAGTTTAGGAGGGGGGTTTGGAGAAAAACTGTTTTTT. The whole variable domain, remainder taken from reference TRBV28 and TRBJ1-4, is DVKVTQSSRYLVKRTGEKVFLECVQDMDHENMFWYRQDPGLGLRLIYFSYDVKMKEKGDIPEGYSVSREKKERFSLILESASTNQTSMYLCASSLGGGFGEKLFFGSGTQLSVL.

This clone was counted a single time. As DNA, the CDR3 is TGTGCCAGTACTACCCGGGACAGTTCTAACTATGGCTACACCTTC. Amino acids: CASTTRDSSNYGYTF. V and J are TRBV19 and TRBJ1-2; 7 bases fit TRBD1. V lost 7 bases, J lost 0 bases, and 8 bases stayed unmatched. The length of the CDR3 is 15 residues. The germline V gene encodes CDR1 LNHDA and CDR2 SQIVND (reference sequence). Full variable domain (remainder filled in from reference TRBV19 and TRBJ1-2): DGGITQSPKYLFRKEGQNVTLSCEQNLNHDAMYWYRQDPGQGLRLIYYSQIVNDFQKGDIAEGYSVSREKKESFPLTVTSAQKNPTAFYLCASTTRDSSNYGYTFGSGTRLTVV.

The chain couples TRBV5-1 to TRBJ1-6; maybe TRBD1 (5 bases). This CDR3 comprises 14 residues. Between the trimmed V and J ends, which lost 3 bases and 8 bases, there was a span of 12 bases. In germline, CDR1 is SGHRS, CDR2 YFSETQ. DNA of the CDR3: TGCGCCAGCAGCTCGGGGGTAGGTGATTCACCCCTCCACTTT. Residues: CASSSGVGDSPLHF.

The J gene is TRBJ1-4, the V gene TRBV9; D is uncertain. V dropped 0 bases and J dropped 0 bases, with 9 bases sitting between them. Germline V gene lookup returns CDR1 SGDLS and CDR2 YYNGEE. CDR3 length: 16 residues. In DNA, the CDR3 is TGTGCCAGCAGCGTAGGCCCCTCTGCAACTAATGAAAAACTGTTTTTT. It encodes CASSVGPSATNEKLFF.

V is TRBV18 and J is TRBJ1-4; 7 bases are a match to TRBD1. V was pared by 6 bases and J by 0 bases, with 7 bases of the junction left unmatched. CDR1 and CDR2 (germline): KGHSH, LQKENI. The CDR3 runs 16 residues. The CDR3 coding sequence is TGTGCCAGCTCGAGCCGGGACAGTGCAACTAATGAAAAACTGTTTTTT. It specifies CASSSRDSATNEKLFF. The full variable domain, in which reference TRBV18 and TRBJ1-4 provide the parts outside the CDR3, is NAGVMQNPRHLVRRRGQEARLRCSPMKGHSHVYWYRQLPEEGLKFMVYLQKENIIDESGMPKERFSAEFPKEGPSILRIQQVVRGDSAAYFCASSSRDSATNEKLFFGSGTQLSVL.

This clone is a singleton in its sample. The genes are TRBV5-1 and TRBJ1-2; D ambiguous. Germline CDR1 and CDR2: SGHRS and YFSETQ. This CDR3 contains 14 residues. V lost 0 bases and J lost 5, with 11 bases in between. CDR3 sequence: CASSLAQISYGYTF. CDR3 nucleotides: TGCGCCAGCAGCTTGGCCCAGATTTCATATGGCTACACCTTC.

This clone was detected a few times. The chain links TRBV5-1 to TRBJ1-1; no reliable D call. V lost 4 bases, J lost 11 bases, and 12 bases lay in between. From germline, CDR1 is SGHRS and CDR2 YFSETQ. The CDR3 totals 11 residues. The CDR3 region is CASSDNSGAFF. CDR3 DNA: TGCGCCAGCAGCGACAACTCTGGGGCTTTCTTT. The entire variable domain, with the rest obtained from reference TRBV5-1 and TRBJ1-1, is as follows: KAGVTQTPRYLIKTRGQQVTLSCSPISGHRSVSWYQQTPGQGLQFLFEYFSETQRNKGNFPGRFSGRQFSNSRSEMNVSTLELGDSALYLCASSDNSGAFFGQGTRLTVV.

The chain recombines TRBV28 with TRBJ2-7, with 7 bases that match TRBD1. The CDR3 loop spans 15 amino acids. Germline loops: CDR1 MDHEN, CDR2 SYDVKM. V dropped 5 bases and J dropped 0; count of bases not matched to a gene: 7. CDR3 nucleotide sequence: TGTGCCAGCAGTACCCCAGGGGGTCCCTCCTACGAGCAGTACTTC. Protein product: CASSTPGGPSYEQYF.

This chain connects TRBV6-4 to TRBJ2-2; possible D gene TRBD1, 6 bases. The CDR3 consists of 16 residues. The V end lost 3 bases, the J end lost 6 bases, and 17 bases lay between the germline ends. Germline V gene sequence: CDR1 MRHNA, CDR2 SNTAGT. The CDR3 DNA reads as TGTGCCAGCAGTGAGGGGCCCACAGGGTCGCCCGGGGAGCTGTTTTTT. It is translated as CASSEGPTGSPGELFF.

This clone was seen more than once but under ten times. The chain combines TRBV18 with TRBJ1-1; D gene ambiguous. The CDR3 is 13 residues long. Germline assignment: CDR1 KGHSH and CDR2 LQKENI. V was trimmed by 2 bases and J by 5 bases, leaving 9 bases between them. DNA for the CDR3: TGTGCCAGCTCACCAGGGAAATTAACTGAAGCTTTCTTT. It translates to CASSPGKLTEAFF.

V gene TRBV5-4 combines with J gene TRBJ2-1; D unresolved. This CDR3 is built from 16 residues. The V end lost 4 bases, the J end lost 3 bases, and 17 bases lay between the germline ends. CDR1 SGHNT and CDR2 YYREEE come from the germline V gene (reference sequence). The CDR3 DNA reads TGTGCCAGCAGCCCTTCCGCTGCAGTGGGCTACAATGAGCAGTTCTTC. Its translation: CASSPSAAVGYNEQFF.

The rearrangement links TRBV30 to TRBJ2-2; perhaps TRBD1 as D (5 bases). This CDR3 contains 13 residues. Germline values: CDR1 GTSNPN, CDR2 SVGIG (reference sequence). V was shortened by 4 bases and J by 5 bases, with 11 bases between the two germline ends. The DNA for the CDR3 is TGTGCCTGGATGTTCAAGGGGACCGGGGAGCTGTTTTTT. Translating gives CAWMFKGTGELFF.

This clone occurred once. The V and J genes are TRBV28 and TRBJ1-1, with 8 bases that match TRBD1. V dropped 4 bases and J dropped 8; count of bases not matched to a gene: 9. The CDR3 is 14 amino acids. Per the germline V gene, CDR1 is MDHEN and CDR2 is SYDVKM. This CDR3 is CASSSQDRVGEAFF. For the CDR3, the DNA is TGTGCCAGCAGTTCCCAGGACAGGGTAGGCGAAGCTTTCTTT.

This clone showed up just a few times. This chain joins TRBV12-5 and TRBJ1-1; D uncertain. CDR1 and CDR2 (germline): LGHNT, FRNRAP. There are 13 residues in the CDR3. V was cut by 0 bases and J by 3 bases, with 5 bases left in between. In nucleotides, the CDR3 is TGTGCTAGTGGTTTGGTACCGGACACTGAAGCTTTCTTT. It codes for CASGLVPDTEAFF. Combining the CDR3 with reference TRBV12-5 and TRBJ1-1 gives the whole variable domain DARVTQTPRHKVTEMGQEVTMRCQPILGHNTVFWYRQTMMQGLELLAYFRNRAPLDDSGMPKDRFSAEMPDATLATLKIQPSEPRDSAVYFCASGLVPDTEAFFGQGTRLTVV.

The rearrangement joins TRBV11-3 to TRBJ1-1; weak D call: TRBD1 (5 bases). The V and J ends lost 5 bases and 4 bases respectively, with 17 bases between them. This CDR3 contains 15 residues. Looked up from germline, CDR1 is SGHNT and CDR2 is YENEEA. CDR3 bases: TGTGCCAGCAGCCCCGAGAGGGGAGTGGGCACTGAAGCTTTCTTT. This translates into CASSPERGVGTEAFF.

This clone was observed once. The chain joins TRBV19 to TRBJ2-1; TRBD2 is a possible D gene (5 bases). V was shortened by 3 bases and J by 5 bases, with 8 bases between the two germline ends. Per the germline V gene, CDR1 is LNHDA and CDR2 is SQIVND (reference sequence). This CDR3 region has 13 residues. The CDR3 loop reads CASSIGGHNEQFF. CDR3 in DNA: TGTGCCAGTAGTATTGGCGGGCACAATGAGCAGTTCTTC.

The CDR3 region has the DNA TGTGCCAGCAGCAGCCGAGCGGGAGAATACGAGCAGTACTTC. Translation gives CASSSRAGEYEQYF. V is TRBV5-4 and J is TRBJ2-7, with 8 bases fitting TRBD2. The V and J ends lost 4 bases and 4 bases, in that order; junction bases with no gene match: 7. Looked up from germline, CDR1 is SGHNT and CDR2 is YYREEE (reference sequence). The CDR3 is 14 residues long.

This clone has a single count. Other DNA sequences of this sample code for an identical CDR3. The V call is TRBV4-2, the J call TRBJ1-5; D remains unclear. Germline values: CDR1 LGHNA, CDR2 YNFKEQ. This CDR3 is 15 amino acids long. V was clipped by 0 bases and J by 2 bases, with 8 bases between them. The CDR3, as DNA: TGTGCCAGCAGCCAAGATAGGGCGGGCAATCAGCCCCAGCATTTT. This gives the protein CASSQDRAGNQPQHF.

The gene calls are TRBV7-2 and TRBJ1-3; no firm D call. The V gene lost 5 bases and the J gene lost 4 bases, with 6 bases spanning the gap. Germline V gives CDR1 SGHTA, CDR2 FQGNSA. The CDR3 sequence is 12 residues long. For the CDR3, the DNA is TGTGCCAGCAGCCTGCAGGGAAACACCATATATTTT. The encoded protein is CASSLQGNTIYF.

The rearrangement links TRBV9 to TRBJ2-6; no clear D gene. CDR1 and CDR2 (germline): SGDLS, YYNGEE. This CDR3 is built from 18 residues. V dropped 0 bases and J dropped 4 bases, with 17 bases sitting between them. The CDR3 sequence: CASSVGIRFGPGANVLTF. The CDR3 DNA is TGTGCCAGCAGCGTAGGGATAAGGTTCGGACCCGGGGCCAACGTCCTGACTTTC.